Each of the 26 T cell receptor beta chains below was sequenced from the same sample in a study of shared clonotypes between healthy human individuals. Clones were read by immunoSEQ multiplex PCR, and TCRdb kept only the in-frame ones, dropping some. The sample records some 2,100,000 clones, around 95% being singletons. Sequencing input: naive CD4+ T cells sorted from blood. Subset in this sample: CD45RA+ positively selected. All receptors derive from a man aged 18 to 29 in good health.

This clone appeared once. This chain uses TRBV2 with TRBJ1-5, with TRBD1 identical over 7 bases. The V gene end was trimmed by 8 bases and the J gene end by 7 bases; junction bases not matched to a gene: 11. Germline V lookup: CDR1 SNHLY, CDR2 FYNNEI. CDR3 length: 14 residues. The CDR3 region is CASPDRVKWQPQHF. CDR3 DNA sequence: TGTGCCAGCCCCGACAGGGTTAAATGGCAGCCCCAGCATTTT.

This clone was seen once. The CDR3 sequence: CASSEGLVGTDTQYF. In DNA form, the CDR3 reads TGTGCCAGCAGTGAAGGACTAGTGGGCACAGATACGCAGTATTTT. The rearrangement links TRBV6-1 to TRBJ2-3; weak D call: TRBD2 (6 bases). The CDR3 spans 15 residues. CDR1 MNHNS and CDR2 SASEGT come from the germline V gene. V was cut by 1 base and J by 1 base, with 9 bases left in between.

The chain has TRBV18 and TRBJ2-3; D not certain. From germline, CDR1 is KGHSH and CDR2 LQKENI. Trimming stripped 2 bases from V and 0 bases from J, with 9 bases between. The CDR3 has 15 amino acids. The CDR3 coding sequence is TGTGCCAGCTCACCATTGGATCCCAGCACAGATACGCAGTATTTT. Translation: CASSPLDPSTDTQYF.

V usage is TRBV28 and J usage is TRBJ2-2, with no clear D. Germline V gene sequence: CDR1 MDHEN, CDR2 SYDVKM. This CDR3 is 13 amino acids long. V was shortened by 2 bases and J by 6 bases, with 7 bases between the two germline ends. The CDR3 sequence: CASSLRASGELFF. In DNA form, the CDR3 reads TGTGCCAGCAGTTTAAGAGCGTCCGGGGAGCTGTTTTTT.

V gene TRBV27 combines with J gene TRBJ2-1; D possibly corresponds to TRBD1 (7 bases). V dropped 1 base and J dropped 15 bases, with 19 bases sitting between them. The CDR3 sequence is 14 residues long. Germline CDR1 and CDR2: MNHEY and SMNVEV (reference sequence). The CDR3 DNA reads as TGTGCCAGCAGTTTATTGGCAGGGGGACTGCCTCCGTTCTTC. Protein product: CASSLLAGGLPPFF.

The gene calls are TRBV5-1 and TRBJ1-4; no reliable D call. The germline V gene encodes CDR1 SGHRS and CDR2 YFSETQ. Deletions cut 0 bases from V and 2 bases from J, with 8 bases between. The CDR3 has 15 amino acids. The DNA for the CDR3 is TGCGCCAGCAGCTTGGGCTCTAACACTAATGAAAAACTGTTTTTT. Protein product: CASSLGSNTNEKLFF.

The chain uses TRBV13 and TRBJ2-5; TRBD1 agrees at 10 bases. Germline V CDR1 and CDR2: PRHDT, FYEKMQ (reference sequence). Germline trimming cut 4 bases from V and 5 bases from J; bases unmatched to any gene: 7. There are 15 residues in the CDR3. In DNA form, the CDR3 reads TGTGCCAGCAGCTCCCGGACAGGGGGGCGGGAGACCCAGTACTTC. This gives the protein CASSSRTGGRETQYF. Full variable domain (missing parts from reference TRBV13 and TRBJ2-5): AAGVIQSPRHLIKEKRETATLKCYPIPRHDTVYWYQQGPGQDPQFLISFYEKMQSDKGSIPDRFSAQQFSDYHSELNMSSLELGDSALYFCASSSRTGGRETQYFGPGTRLLVL.

The gene calls are TRBV5-1 and TRBJ2-5, with 8 bases that match TRBD2. With V trimmed by 4 bases and J by 5 bases, 7 bases remained unmatched. The CDR3 sequence is 14 residues long. Looked up from germline, CDR1 is SGHRS and CDR2 is YFSETQ. CDR3 DNA: TGCGCCAGCAGCCCAGGACTAGCTTTCGAGACCCAGTACTTC. It codes for CASSPGLAFETQYF.

On this clone: This sample also contains other DNA sequences that code for the same CDR3. The gene calls are TRBV2 and TRBJ2-3; TRBD2 matches 8 bases. The CDR3 runs 12 residues. Germline CDR1 SNHLY, CDR2 FYNNEI. V shed 7 bases, J shed 6 bases, and the junction held 3 bases outside the gene matches. The CDR3 DNA follows: TGTGCCAGCACCCGACTAGCGGATACGCAGTATTTT. Protein: CASTRLADTQYF.

The gene calls are TRBV2 and TRBJ2-2; TRBD1 agrees at 7 bases. CDR1 is SNHLY and CDR2 is FYNNEI in the germline V gene. V lost 7 bases and J lost 4; bases outside the gene matches: 3. The CDR3 length is 13 residues. The CDR3 region is CASKQGFTGELFF. DNA of the CDR3: TGTGCCAGCAAACAGGGGTTCACCGGGGAGCTGTTTTTT.

The J gene is TRBJ2-7, the V gene TRBV5-1; 7 bases line up with TRBD2. The junction had 8 bases not matched to a gene; V was cut back by 4 bases and J by 7 bases. CDR3 length equals 13 residues. Germline lookup yields CDR1 SGHRS and CDR2 YFSETQ. The CDR3 nucleotides read TGCGCCAGCAGCATTCGGCTAGCGGCAGAGCAGTACTTC. Encoded protein: CASSIRLAAEQYF.

CDR3 residues: CASRGSGGKETQYF. In nucleotides, the CDR3 is TGCGCCAGCAGAGGCAGCGGGGGGAAAGAGACCCAGTACTTC. The rearrangement joins TRBV5-1 to TRBJ2-5; TRBD2 matches at 9 bases. Germline CDR1 and CDR2: SGHRS and YFSETQ. The CDR3 loop spans 14 amino acids. With V trimmed by 5 bases and J by 3 bases, 5 bases remained unmatched.

The count of this clone is one. V is TRBV7-2 and J is TRBJ2-7; the match to TRBD1 covers 7 bases. The J segment lost 2 bases and the V segment lost 7 bases, leaving 8 bases of the junction unmatched. This CDR3 has 14 residues. Germline V gene lookup returns CDR1 SGHTA and CDR2 FQGNSA. For the CDR3, the DNA is TGTGCCAGCAAAGAAGACAGGGCTACCTACGAGCAGTACTTC. Protein sequence: CASKEDRATYEQYF.

The chain couples TRBV7-2 to TRBJ2-2; D remains unclear. Looked up from germline, CDR1 is SGHTA and CDR2 is FQGNSA. The length of the CDR3 is 15 residues. Trimming pared 5 bases from V and 2 bases from J, leaving 12 bases between. CDR3 region: CASSPWTSNTGELFF. CDR3 coding DNA: TGTGCCAGCAGCCCATGGACCTCCAACACCGGGGAGCTGTTTTTT.

The rearrangement joins TRBV4-1 to TRBJ2-3, with D maybe TRBD1 (6 bases). This CDR3 comprises 18 residues. The germline CDR1 and CDR2 sequences are MGHRA and YSYEKL. V was clipped by 3 bases and J by 3 bases, with 22 bases between them. The CDR3 loop is CASSQAGTSIGGTDTQYF. CDR3 DNA sequence: TGCGCCAGCAGCCAGGCCGGGACATCAATTGGCGGGACAGATACGCAGTATTTT.

The chain couples TRBV27 to TRBJ1-3; D ambiguous. V lost 7 bases, J lost 2 bases, and 9 bases lay in between. Looked up from germline, CDR1 is MNHEY and CDR2 is SMNVEV (reference sequence). This CDR3 spans 13 amino acids. As DNA, the CDR3 is TGTGCCAGCACCCAAACCCCTGGAAACACCATATATTTT. Protein sequence: CASTQTPGNTIYF.

The chain couples TRBV29-1 to TRBJ2-5; 8 bases fit TRBD1. Germline assignment: CDR1 SQVTM and CDR2 ANQGSEA. This CDR3 comprises 15 residues. V shed 3 bases and J 5 bases; nucleotides not matched to a gene: 11. CDR3 in amino acids: CSVDPPGQGMETQYF. Here the CDR3 DNA reads TGCAGCGTTGACCCCCCAGGACAGGGTATGGAGACCCAGTACTTC.

This sequence joins TRBV30 and TRBJ2-7; 8 nucleotides match TRBD1. Germline CDR1 reads GTSNPN; CDR2 reads SVGIG (reference sequence). The CDR3 totals 11 residues. Losses at the gene ends were 5 bases for V and 6 bases for J; bases not matched to a gene: 3. Here the CDR3 reads CAWGGTGEQYF. In DNA, the CDR3 is TGTGCCTGGGGGGGGACAGGCGAGCAGTACTTC.

The chain joins TRBV4-1 to TRBJ2-7, with 8 bases fitting TRBD1. The germline gives CDR1 MGHRA, CDR2 YSYEKL. CDR3 length: 16 amino acids. The ends lost 0 bases at V and 1 base at J; junction bases unmatched: 5. The CDR3 loop is CASSQDVRGLSYEQYF. The CDR3 DNA is TGCGCCAGCAGCCAAGATGTCAGGGGGCTGTCCTACGAGCAGTACTTC.

The J gene is TRBJ1-2, the V gene TRBV18; 7 positions agree with TRBD1. Germline V gene lookup returns CDR1 KGHSH and CDR2 LQKENI. This CDR3 has 12 amino acids. Germline trimming cut 6 bases from V and 6 bases from J; bases unmatched to any gene: 4. The CDR3, as DNA: TGTGCCAGCTCCACAACAGGGGATGGCTACACCTTC. Its translation: CASSTTGDGYTF.

This clone was seen just once. The J gene is TRBJ1-4, the V gene TRBV5-6; D is ambiguous. CDR1 is SGHDT, CDR2 YYEEEE, per germline. Trimming pared 4 bases from V and 6 bases from J, leaving 28 bases between. The CDR3 is 19 amino acids. CDR3 amino acids: CASSSVAGLFLKNDEKLFF. The DNA of the CDR3 is TGTGCCAGCAGCAGTGTTGCCGGACTCTTCCTAAAGAACGATGAAAAACTGTTTTTT.

The rearrangement joins TRBV5-6 to TRBJ1-2; maybe TRBD1 (6 bases). The V end was cut by 4 bases, the J end by 1 base, with 14 bases between. Germline CDR1 SGHDT, CDR2 YYEEEE. The CDR3 length is 15 residues. CDR3 in amino acids: CASSIVDRINYGYTF. The CDR3 DNA follows: TGTGCCAGCAGCATAGTCGACAGGATTAACTATGGCTACACCTTC.

The V gene is TRBV2, the J gene TRBJ1-5; 8 nucleotides agree with TRBD1. The ends lost 7 bases at V and 6 bases at J; junction bases unmatched: 8. Germline CDR1 and CDR2: SNHLY and FYNNEI. The CDR3 is 14 residues long. The CDR3 reads CASKDGRGLQPQHF. The DNA of the CDR3 is TGTGCCAGCAAGGATGGCAGGGGGCTTCAGCCCCAGCATTTT.

The chain has TRBV5-1 and TRBJ2-5; TRBD2 matches at 8 bases. The V gene end was trimmed by 1 base and the J gene end by 2 bases; junction bases not matched to a gene: 10. Germline V gene sequence: CDR1 SGHRS, CDR2 YFSETQ. The CDR3 covers 17 residues. The DNA for the CDR3 is TGCGCCAGCAGCTTGTTCCCGGGACTAGGGGTTCAAGAGACCCAGTACTTC. Amino acid sequence: CASSLFPGLGVQETQYF.

The chain carries TRBV6-5 and TRBJ2-6; tentatively, D is TRBD1 (5 bases). The V end was cut by 5 bases, the J end by 0 bases, with 8 bases between. Germline lookup yields CDR1 MNHEY and CDR2 SVGAGI. CDR3 length: 15 residues. The CDR3 DNA is TGTGCCAGCAGTAGAGACAGCTCTGGGGCCAACGTCCTGACTTTC. Residues: CASSRDSSGANVLTF.

The chain has TRBV11-3 and TRBJ2-3; 8 bases align to TRBD1. The CDR3 runs to 14 residues. The V gene end was trimmed by 2 bases and the J gene end by 5 bases; junction bases not matched to a gene: 3. Germline assignment: CDR1 SGHNT and CDR2 YENEEA. CDR3 sequence: CASSLQGAEDTQYF. CDR3 sequence (DNA): TGTGCCAGCAGCTTACAGGGGGCGGAAGATACGCAGTATTTT. Variable domain in full (rest from reference TRBV11-3 and TRBJ2-3): EAGVVQSPRYKIIEKKQPVAFWCNPISGHNTLYWYLQNLGQGPELLIRYENEEAVDDSQLPKDRFSAERLKGVDSTLKIQPAELGDSAVYLCASSLQGAEDTQYFGPGTRLTVL.